This T cell receptor (beta chain) came from a study of cytomegalovirus exposure and HLA in healthy donors. The V and J ends lost 1 base and 0 bases respectively, with 7 bases between them. From germline, CDR1 is LGHNA and CDR2 YNFKEQ. The CDR3 sequence is 15 residues long. PCR used 60 Vbeta primers and 13 Jbeta primers. Repertoires were generated with immunoSEQ multiplex PCR, while TCRdb's copy carries only in-frame clones and drops some. The sample has 150,000 to 200,000 clones; roughly 75% are singletons. V and J are TRBV4-2 and TRBJ1-3; a possible D gene is TRBD1 (6 bases). Sequenced input: PBMCs. This sequence originates from a woman between 45 and 60 years old in good health and CMV-seropositive. DNA for the CDR3: TGTGCCAGCAGCCAAGGACAGGCCTCTGGAAACACCATATATTTT. Amino acids: CASSQGQASGNTIYF.